A few counts support the clone carrying this TCR beta chain. TCRdb reprocessed the 5' RACE reads via MiXCR and lists one record per CDR3 protein. Among about 130,000 distinct CDR3 sequences listed, about a tenth were seen once. The CDR3 consists of 17 residues. V dropped 0 bases and J dropped 6; count of bases not matched to a gene: 4. These data belong to a study of CD8 T cells in ankylosing spondylitis. The sequence was collected from a male donor with ankylosing spondylitis or in good health (not recorded which). The sequenced sample was blood, either unsorted or a sorted T cell fraction (not recorded which). This chain joins TRBV12-3 or TRBV12-4 and TRBJ2-2; TRBD2 matches at 13 bases. The DNA for the CDR3 is TGTGCCAGCAGTTTAGCTTGGACTAGCGGGAGTTCCGGGGAGCTGTTTTTT. Its translation: CASSLAWTSGSSGELFF.